This T cell receptor beta chain came from a study of cytomegalovirus exposure and HLA in healthy donors. The CDR3 is 15 amino acids. J gave up 4 bases and V 4 bases, and 7 bases lay outside the gene matches. Germline assignment: CDR1 SNHLY and CDR2 FYNNEI. The PCR was carried out with 60 Vbeta primers and 13 Jbeta primers. TCRdb's table, derived via immunoSEQ multiplex PCR, lists solely in-frame clones and lacks some. The sample consists of more than 110,000 clones, less than 85% of them appearing once. At the time of sampling, donors were nominally healthy, though unrecorded immune exposures were likely.

The V gene is TRBV2, the J gene TRBJ1-3; the match to TRBD1 covers 7 bases. Sequencing used PBMCs. The clonotype originates from a woman between 50 and 59 years old in good health and CMV-seropositive. DNA for the CDR3: TGTGCCAGCAGTGCGGCGACAGGGACCGGAAACACCATATATTTT. Its translation is CASSAATGTGNTIYF.